A selection of T cell receptor beta chains follows, all from one sample in a study of blood T cell repertoires in COVID-19. Using immunoSEQ multiplex PCR, the repertoire was profiled, and TCRdb retains in-frame clones only, with some absent. The sample includes under 200,000 clones, 87% seen only once; the top ten take roughly a fifth. Input material: peripheral blood. Every receptor here comes from a man between 60 and 75 years old with active or convalescent COVID-19. CDR3s include the opening cysteine and the closing phenylalanine or tryptophan. Fields, in order: CDR3 length, V gene, CDR3 protein.

length: 15; V: TRBV7-9; CDR3: CASIRLAGGLETQYF
length: 14; V: TRBV27; CDR3: CASRGTGSSYEQYF
length: 14; V: TRBV11-1; CDR3: CASSPGQLLETQYF
length: 16; V: TRBV6-1; CDR3: CASSEWGPSQNSPLHF
length: 16; V: TRBV6-7; CDR3: CASSYGLTGGGGEQYF
length: 19; V: TRBV18; CDR3: CASSPLPRGPSSYNSPLHF
length: 13; V: TRBV6-5; CDR3: CASSKLTGQALFF
length: 13; V: TRBV12-3/TRBV12-4; CDR3: CASSFRQDITQYF
length: 13; V: TRBV6-1; CDR3: CASLLGGGEKLFF
length: 15; V: TRBV5-6; CDR3: CASSLRQGSFEKLFF
length: 15; V: TRBV20-1; CDR3: CSASGAGGLGDTQYF
length: 18; V: TRBV4-1; CDR3: CASSQDLGSLYSNQPQHF
length: 19; V: TRBV7-9; CDR3: CASSTWTGKTSRNTDTQYF
length: 16; V: TRBV5-1; CDR3: CASSLGRLNSNQPQHF
length: 16; V: TRBV5-5; CDR3: CASSLGQGIGNQPQHF
length: 15; V: TRBV3-1/TRBV3-2; CDR3: CASRSTGAFNYGYTF
length: 15; V: TRBV6-5; CDR3: CASSTGQGVMYTQYF
length: 15; V: TRBV12-5; CDR3: CASGLSTPTGNIQYF
length: 15; V: TRBV19; CDR3: CASKWTQIGNTEAFF
length: 15; V: TRBV28; CDR3: CASSPILTGDHGYTF
length: 16; V: TRBV24-1; CDR3: CATSERRGVGTDTQYF
length: 15; V: TRBV10-3; CDR3: CAISDSTGPGEKLFF
length: 16; V: TRBV6-1; CDR3: CASSEHGLSSYNEQFF
length: 15; V: TRBV25-1; CDR3: CASTNLGGGPDTQYF
length: 17; V: TRBV5-1; CDR3: CASSLGPGQGSDYGYTF
length: 14; V: TRBV15; CDR3: CATSEGGAEETQYF
length: 16; V: TRBV5-4; CDR3: CASSLSRGAGSYEQYF
length: 15; V: TRBV4-1; CDR3: CASSRDGQGNSPLHF
length: 13; V: TRBV12-3/TRBV12-4; CDR3: CASSQDILYGYTF
length: 16; V: TRBV14; CDR3: CASSPVQGARGNTIYF
length: 14; V: TRBV9; CDR3: CASSPRDRGDGYTF
length: 16; V: TRBV11-1; CDR3: CASSLVVGVRKTEAFF
length: 15; V: TRBV21-1; CDR3: CASSTSGGAGDTQYF
length: 16; V: TRBV27; CDR3: CASSLVGAQRNQPQHF
length: 14; V: TRBV27; CDR3: CASSPRDSSYEQYF